Below are 17 T cell receptor beta chains sequenced from a single sample in a study of STAT5B mutations in CD4+ large granular lymphocyte leukemia. The table came from immunoSEQ multiplex PCR; TCRdb's copy has only in-frame clones and leaves some out. Of 40,000 to 55,000 clones listed, about 86% are singletons. Input material: CD4+ T cells from blood buffy coats. These receptors all come from a human donor in good health.

The V gene is TRBV5-1, the J gene TRBJ1-2; D is unresolved. The germline CDR1 and CDR2 sequences are SGHRS and YFSETQ. V was shortened by 0 bases and J by 6 bases, with 9 bases between the two germline ends. The CDR3 has 13 residues. The CDR3 DNA is TGCGCCAGCAGCTTGGCCGGGATGGATGGCTACACCTTC. Its translation is CASSLAGMDGYTF. Complete variable domain (other parts from reference TRBV5-1 and TRBJ1-2): KAGVTQTPRYLIKTRGQQVTLSCSPISGHRSVSWYQQTPGQGLQFLFEYFSETQRNKGNFPGRFSGRQFSNSRSEMNVSTLELGDSALYLCASSLAGMDGYTFGSGTRLTVV.

This rearrangement joins TRBV7-2 to TRBJ1-6, with a possible D match to TRBD1 (5 bases). The germline CDR1 and CDR2 sequences are SGHTA and FQGNSA. The CDR3 spans 14 residues. Trimming stripped 1 base from V and 16 bases from J, with 17 bases between. The CDR3 nucleotides read TGTGCCAGCAGCTTAGTCAGCCCCAGGGCTCAGCTCCACTTT. Protein product: CASSLVSPRAQLHF.

In this sample, this clone turned up once. The rearrangement uses TRBV15 and TRBJ1-4; a weak D match, TRBD1 (5 bases). The germline V gene encodes CDR1 LNHNV and CDR2 YYDKDF (reference sequence). The CDR3 covers 15 residues. The V gene lost 1 base and the J gene lost 3 bases, with 9 bases spanning the gap. The DNA of the CDR3 is TGTGCCACCAGCAGAGTTGGGGGGGCTAATGAAAAACTGTTTTTT. Protein product: CATSRVGGANEKLFF.

The J gene is TRBJ2-2, the V gene TRBV27; D possibly corresponds to TRBD1 (5 bases). V dropped 0 bases and J dropped 6 bases, with 11 bases sitting between them. The CDR3 extends over 15 amino acids. Germline lookup yields CDR1 MNHEY and CDR2 SMNVEV (reference sequence). The CDR3 loop is CASSLSARAAGELFF. Here the CDR3 DNA reads TGTGCCAGCAGTTTATCGGCCAGGGCGGCCGGGGAGCTGTTTTTT.

The CDR3 region is CASIGRQGSSGLYGYTF. The DNA for the CDR3 is TGTGCCAGCATTGGCAGGCAGGGAAGTAGTGGGCTCTATGGCTACACCTTC. V usage is TRBV2 and J usage is TRBJ1-2, with D tentatively TRBD1 (5 bases). Trimming took 7 bases from V and 4 from J, leaving 25 bases between them. CDR3 length: 17 residues. Germline CDR1 reads SNHLY; CDR2 reads FYNNEI.

V usage is TRBV6-1 and J usage is TRBJ2-3; no clear D gene. Trimming cost V 3 bases and J 6 bases, with 4 bases left between them. Looked up from germline, CDR1 is MNHNS and CDR2 is SASEGT. The CDR3 has 11 residues. The CDR3 DNA sequence: TGTGCCAGCAGTGAGTCTGATACGCAGTATTTT. Amino acids: CASSESDTQYF.

The chain joins TRBV6-1 to TRBJ1-1, with D unresolved. The V end lost 1 base, the J end lost 5 bases, and 8 bases lay between the germline ends. CDR1 and CDR2 from the germline V gene are MNHNS and SASEGT. The length of the CDR3 is 13 residues. CDR3 nucleotides: TGTGCCAGCAGTGAAGAGAACATGACTGAAGCTTTCTTT. Protein sequence: CASSEENMTEAFF.

The chain combines TRBV29-1 with TRBJ1-1; a weak D match, TRBD1 (6 bases). The CDR3 runs 13 residues. The V and J ends lost 3 bases and 4 bases respectively, with 12 bases between them. CDR1 SQVTM and CDR2 ANQGSEA come from the germline V gene. CDR3 protein: CSVEREGGTEAFF. The CDR3 DNA sequence: TGCAGCGTTGAGAGGGAGGGGGGCACTGAAGCTTTCTTT.

J is TRBJ2-7 and V is TRBV29-1, with a possible D match to TRBD1 (5 bases). The CDR3 runs to 12 residues. Between the trimmed V and J ends, which lost 4 bases and 3 bases, there was a span of 10 bases. Germline V gene lookup returns CDR1 SQVTM and CDR2 ANQGSEA. The CDR3 nucleotides read TGCAGCGTTGGACAGTTTGACTACGAGCAGTACTTC. Translating it yields CSVGQFDYEQYF.

This chain uses TRBV7-6 with TRBJ1-6; D is possibly TRBD1 (5 bases). CDR1 and CDR2 from the germline V gene are SGHVS and FNYEAQ. The CDR3 contains 16 residues. V dropped 5 bases and J dropped 10 bases, with 21 bases sitting between them. The CDR3: CASSPLLGENHSPLHF. As DNA, the CDR3 is TGTGCCAGCAGCCCATTGTTGGGGGAAAACCACTCACCCCTCCACTTT.

This chain uses TRBV30 with TRBJ2-1; 9 bases match TRBD2. V was clipped by 0 bases and J by 5 bases; unmatched bases: 5. The CDR3 extends over 15 amino acids. Germline assignment: CDR1 GTSNPN and CDR2 SVGIG (reference sequence). In nucleotides, the CDR3 is TGTGCCTGGAGTGTATCGAGCGGGAGGAACAATGAGCAGTTCTTC. Protein product: CAWSVSSGRNNEQFF. The entire variable domain, with the rest obtained from reference TRBV30 and TRBJ2-1, is as follows: SQTIHQWPATLVQPVGSPLSLECTVEGTSNPNLYWYRQAAGRGLQLLFYSVGIGQISSEVPQNLSASRPQDRQFILSSKKLLLSDSGFYLCAWSVSSGRNNEQFFGPGTRLTVL.

The chain is built from TRBV6-5 and TRBJ1-6, with D perhaps matching TRBD1 (6 bases). Trimming cost V 8 bases and J 4 bases, with 9 bases left between them. In germline, CDR1 is MNHEY, CDR2 SVGAGI. The CDR3 is made up of 13 amino acids. CDR3 residues: CASRGQYNSPLHF. The CDR3, as DNA: TGTGCCAGCCGAGGACAGTATAATTCACCCCTCCACTTT.

The V call is TRBV30, the J call TRBJ2-1, with D possibly TRBD2 on 6 matching bases. CDR1 is GTSNPN and CDR2 is SVGIG in the germline V gene (reference sequence). The CDR3 sequence is 14 residues long. V was pared by 5 bases and J by 2 bases, with 13 bases between. The DNA for the CDR3 is TGTGCCTGGGTCTCCGGGGGTACCTACAATGAGCAGTTCTTC. Its protein product is CAWVSGGTYNEQFF.

The gene calls are TRBV5-1 and TRBJ1-1, with D possibly being TRBD1 (6 bases). Trimming removed 4 bases from V and 0 bases from J, with 13 bases in between. The CDR3 consists of 15 residues. CDR1 and CDR2 from the germline V gene are SGHRS and YFSETQ. The CDR3 bases are TGCGCCAGCAGCGTGACAGGACCCATGAACACTGAAGCTTTCTTT. Amino acids: CASSVTGPMNTEAFF.

This clone came up a few times. The chain employs TRBV7-6 and TRBJ1-4; possibly TRBD1 for D (5 bases). CDR1 SGHVS and CDR2 FNYEAQ come from the germline V gene. Trimming shortened V by 3 bases and J by 0 bases, and 5 bases separated the two germline ends. The length of the CDR3 is 14 residues. CDR3 amino acids: CASSLTATNEKLFF. The CDR3 DNA sequence: TGTGCCAGCAGCTTGACAGCAACTAATGAAAAACTGTTTTTT. The full variable domain, its missing parts supplied by reference TRBV7-6 and TRBJ1-4, is GAGVSQSPRYKVTKRGQDVALRCDPISGHVSLYWYRQALGQGPEFLTYFNYEAQQDKSGLPNDRFSAERPEGSISTLTIQRTEQRDSAMYRCASSLTATNEKLFFGSGTQLSVL.

The J gene is TRBJ1-2, the V gene TRBV21-1. TRBV21-1 is flagged as a pseudogene. The CDR3 sequence is 17 residues long. This CDR3 reads CASSKRNRTGEGYGYTF. The CDR3 nucleotides are TGTGCCAGCAGCAAAAGAAACAGGACGGGCGAGGGCTATGGCTACACCTTC.

DNA for the CDR3: TGTGCCAGTAGTATGGGATCGGGGGGCACTCAGCCCCAGCATTTT. Translating gives CASSMGSGGTQPQHF. The V and J genes are TRBV19 and TRBJ1-5; D is perhaps TRBD1 (6 bases). V was shortened by 3 bases and J by 6 bases, with 15 bases between the two germline ends. The V gene's germline CDR1 is LNHDA and CDR2 SQIVND (reference sequence). The CDR3 is 15 residues long.